The source of this T cell receptor (beta chain) is a study of cytomegalovirus exposure and HLA in healthy donors. At the level of the study: A prior study identified roughly 110 million unique TCR beta sequences from some 200 million T cells.

CDR1 MGHRA and CDR2 YSYEKL come from the germline V gene. The length of the CDR3 is 15 residues. As concerns this clone: Its target is not known. One end of the junction varies from germline; a read error may be responsible. Different DNA sequences within this sample yield the same CDR3.

Study results and limitations: Prior analysis indicated that the majority of TCR beta V segments exhibited productivity approximately 87% or approximately 30% of the time.

In the PCR, 60 Vbeta and 13 Jbeta primers were used. The data were produced by immunoSEQ multiplex PCR, yet TCRdb's version contains in-frame clones alone and is incomplete. In the table there are under 200,000 clones, roughly 86% of which are singletons. The sequence was collected from a man in his forties in good health and CMV-seropositive. V usage is TRBV4-1 and J usage is TRBJ2-7; 7 nucleotides agree with TRBD1. The sample comprised PBMCs. The CDR3 DNA is TGCGCCAGCAGCCAAGGCAGACAGGGTTCCTACGAGCAGTACTTT. It codes for CASSQGRQGSYEQYF.